This T cell receptor beta chain is drawn from a study of early T cells in non-severe SARS-CoV-2 infection. Study overall: Bulk RNA isolated from unsorted whole blood underwent sequencing; chains were not paired.

Findings and caveats of the study: VDJdb-based matching was biased toward anti-spike CD8 responses and missed private and CD4 specificities.

Tagging with unique molecular identifiers was applied to individual cDNA molecules. TCRdb fed the 5' RACE reads into MiXCR, producing one record per CDR3 protein. The table includes about 76,000 distinct CDR3 sequences, about 11% detected once. The CDR3 has 15 amino acids. V lost 3 bases and J lost 0, with 11 bases in between. In its sample, this clonotype was seen many times. The target antigen is unknown. The rearrangement links TRBV12-3 or TRBV12-4 to TRBJ1-1, with a weak D call TRBD1 (5 bases). Material for sequencing was whole blood. This sequence originates from an adult who was a healthcare worker with PCR-confirmed SARS-CoV-2 infection or an uninfected control (not recorded which). DNA for the CDR3: TGTGCCAGCAGTTTTGGAGGGGTCATGAACACTGAAGCTTTCTTT. The encoded protein is CASSFGGVMNTEAFF.